This TCR beta chain comes out of a study of regulatory T cells in long-lasting Graves disease. Time point in this sample: newly diagnosed GD, antithyroid drugs for less than 3 months. Generation of the TCR library employed RNA extracted from PBMCs. CDR3-region Arm-PCR and iRepertoire HTBI primers produced the TCR beta libraries. Using its own MiXCR run on the multiplex PCR reads, TCRdb lists one record per CDR3 protein. The sample contains more than 450,000 distinct CDR3 sequences, 16% of which appear only once. The CDR3 is 14 residues long. V gave up 5 bases and J gave up 8 bases, with 16 bases separating them. Per the germline V gene, CDR1 is MNHEY and CDR2 is SMNVEV (reference sequence). A further study also used this sample, focusing on T cells in Graves' hyperthyroidism and ophthalmopathy.

The rearrangement links TRBV27 to TRBJ2-1; D perhaps matches TRBD2 (6 bases). The material sequenced was peripheral blood mononuclear cells (PBMCs), taken at new diagnosis, from a patient treated with antithyroid drugs. The receptor was derived from a man aged 35-49 years with Graves disease. This CDR3 reads CASSPRDFPDEQFF. CDR3 in DNA: TGTGCCAGCAGTCCCCGGGACTTCCCGGATGAGCAGTTCTTC.